The 17 T cell receptor beta chains below were found in one sample sequenced in a study of blood T cell repertoires in COVID-19. Profiling relied on immunoSEQ multiplex PCR, and the TCRdb table lists in-frame clones only, not all of them. The data show 140,000 to 150,000 clones, with 81% seen just once and more than 6.5% held by the top ten. Sequenced: peripheral blood. The receptors were sampled from a human donor in a cohort sampled during active COVID-19.

The V gene is TRBV28, the J gene TRBJ1-4, with D hard to call. The CDR3 totals 14 residues. V dropped 4 bases and J dropped 7 bases, with 13 bases sitting between them. Germline CDR1 is MDHEN and CDR2 is SYDVKM. The CDR3 loop is CASSSSLRPEKLFF. CDR3 nucleotide sequence: TGTGCCAGCAGTTCAAGTTTGCGTCCTGAAAAACTGTTTTTT.

This clone was recorded once. The chain recombines TRBV27 with TRBJ2-6; 9 bases line up with TRBD1. After removal of 3 bases from V and 2 bases from J, the junction contained 8 bases not matched to a gene. Germline values: CDR1 MNHEY, CDR2 SMNVEV (reference sequence). This CDR3 has 18 amino acids. The CDR3 sequence: CASSLTGTGITGANVLTF. The CDR3 bases are TGTGCCAGCAGTTTGACAGGGACAGGGATTACTGGGGCCAACGTCCTGACTTTC.

This clone was counted only a few times. The chain joins TRBV20-1 to TRBJ2-7; 8 bases match TRBD2. The CDR3 loop spans 15 amino acids. V gave up 3 bases and J gave up 0 bases; unmatched junction bases: 7. CDR1 is DFQATT, CDR2 SNEGSKA, per germline (reference sequence). In nucleotides, the CDR3 is TGCAGTGCTAGTTCCGGGACTAGGCCCTCCTACGAGCAGTACTTC. Residues: CSASSGTRPSYEQYF.

This chain links TRBV9 with TRBJ2-5, with D possibly TRBD1 on 6 matching bases. CDR3 length equals 14 residues. V was shortened by 4 bases and J by 0 bases, with 10 bases between the two germline ends. Germline lookup yields CDR1 SGDLS and CDR2 YYNGEE. The DNA of the CDR3 is TGTGCCAGCAGCCCTCGGACAGACCAAGAGACCCAGTACTTC. Protein product: CASSPRTDQETQYF.

The chain couples TRBV24-1 to TRBJ2-1; a weak D match, TRBD2 (5 bases). CDR3 length: 16 amino acids. In germline, CDR1 is KGHDR, CDR2 SFDVKD. The germline V and J ends were trimmed by 1 base and 9 bases, with 18 bases remaining between them. CDR3 amino acids: CATSDLAASKLSEQFF. The CDR3 DNA reads as TGTGCCACCAGTGATTTAGCGGCTAGCAAGTTGAGTGAGCAGTTCTTC.

The genes are TRBV5-4 and TRBJ1-2; 8 nucleotides match TRBD1. CDR3 length: 15 amino acids. The ends lost 5 bases at V and 5 bases at J; junction bases unmatched: 11. Germline CDR1 and CDR2: SGHNT and YYREEE (reference sequence). CDR3 nucleotides: TGTGCCAGCAGGGGGAAGACAGGGGCTTATTATGGCTACACCTTC. Translated: CASRGKTGAYYGYTF.

This clone was seen just once. The chain recombines TRBV6-1 with TRBJ2-7; 8 bases align to TRBD2. CDR1 is MNHNS, CDR2 SASEGT, per germline. The CDR3 is 15 amino acids. The J segment lost 2 bases and the V segment lost 2 bases, leaving 5 bases of the junction unmatched. The CDR3 nucleotides read TGTGCCAGCAGTGAAATTTCGGGGGGGCCCTACGAGCAGTACTTC. The encoded protein is CASSEISGGPYEQYF.

The V gene is TRBV19, the J gene TRBJ2-3; TRBD2 aligns across 7 bases. V shed 7 bases, J shed 3 bases, and the junction held 13 bases outside the gene matches. Germline V lookup: CDR1 LNHDA, CDR2 SQIVND (reference sequence). The CDR3 runs to 16 residues. The CDR3 DNA follows: TGTGCCAGTATCCCGACACTAGCGACTACTACAGATACGCAGTATTTT. Amino acid sequence: CASIPTLATTTDTQYF.

The CDR3 sequence is CASSQDWGQPSNQPQHF. Here the CDR3 DNA reads TGTGCCAGCAGCCAAGATTGGGGACAGCCTAGCAATCAGCCCCAGCATTTT. The chain recombines TRBV3-1 (or the pseudogene TRBV3-2) with TRBJ1-5; 7 nucleotides line up with TRBD1. The CDR3 totals 17 residues. Germline V gene sequence: CDR1 LGHDT, CDR2 YNNKEL (reference sequence). With 0 bases clipped from V and 0 bases from J, the junction kept 5 bases outside the gene matches.

V is TRBV12-3 or TRBV12-4 and J is TRBJ2-7; the D gene is possibly TRBD2 (5 bases). V lost 5 bases and J lost 7, with 12 bases in between. This CDR3 has 12 residues. In DNA, the CDR3 is TGTGCCAGCAGTATTAATACGGGGGAGCAGTACTTC. It codes for CASSINTGEQYF.

The rearrangement uses TRBV18 and TRBJ2-1, with a tentative D call TRBD1 (5 bases). From germline, CDR1 is KGHSH and CDR2 LQKENI. The germline V and J ends were trimmed by 3 bases and 12 bases, with 24 bases remaining between them. This CDR3 spans 16 amino acids. The CDR3 coding sequence is TGTGCCAGCTCACCGACGACAGCCAGGCCAGCTGGTGGGCAGTTCTTC. It codes for CASSPTTARPAGGQFF.

The chain employs TRBV5-1 and TRBJ1-2; TRBD1 aligns across 11 bases. The ends lost 4 bases at V and 4 bases at J; junction bases unmatched: 9. The CDR3 has 16 amino acids. Germline CDR1 and CDR2: SGHRS and YFSETQ. The CDR3 sequence is CASSGTGGLKSYGYTF. The DNA for the CDR3 is TGCGCCAGCAGCGGGACAGGGGGTCTGAAGTCCTATGGCTACACCTTC.

V and J are TRBV25-1 and TRBJ2-7; D remains ambiguous. The CDR3 consists of 15 residues. The V end lost 3 bases, the J end lost 6 bases, and 18 bases lay between the germline ends. In germline, CDR1 is MGHDK, CDR2 SYGVNS. The CDR3 region is CASSELGIGASEQYF. The CDR3 DNA follows: TGTGCCAGCAGTGAGCTAGGCATAGGTGCATCCGAGCAGTACTTC.

This chain links TRBV7-2 with TRBJ1-6; 7 bases line up with TRBD1. V was pared by 4 bases and J by 6 bases, with 3 bases of the junction left unmatched. CDR3 length: 14 residues. Germline-derived CDR1 and CDR2 are SGHTA and FQGNSA. The CDR3 loop is CASSSQGSNSPLHF. The CDR3 bases are TGTGCCAGCAGCTCACAGGGGAGTAATTCACCCCTCCACTTT.

The V gene is TRBV20-1, the J gene TRBJ2-7, with D tentatively TRBD1 or TRBD2 (8 bases each). The CDR3 runs to 14 residues. Germline V gene lookup returns CDR1 DFQATT and CDR2 SNEGSKA (reference sequence). V was shortened by 3 bases and J by 3 bases, with 15 bases between the two germline ends. The CDR3 DNA follows: TGCAGTGCTAGTAGCGGGACAGGTCACTACGAGCAGTACTTC. Translating it yields CSASSGTGHYEQYF.

The table lists this clone with a few counts. The rearrangement uses TRBV14 and TRBJ1-6; maybe TRBD1 (6 bases). Trimming stripped 0 bases from V and 9 bases from J, with 18 bases between. This CDR3 is built from 17 residues. Germline CDR1 is SGHDN and CDR2 is FVKESK. In nucleotides, the CDR3 is TGTGCCAGCAGCCAAGATAACAGGGTGACTTGGGGTTCACCCCTCCACTTT. Its translation: CASSQDNRVTWGSPLHF.

The chain has TRBV3-1 (or the pseudogene TRBV3-2) and TRBJ2-7, with D uncertain. CDR3 length equals 13 residues. Trimming took 1 base from V and 1 from J, leaving 5 bases between them. Germline assignment: CDR1 LGHDT and CDR2 YNNKEL (reference sequence). In DNA, the CDR3 is TGTGCCAGCAGCCAAGGACTTTCCTACGAGCAGTACTTC. This encodes CASSQGLSYEQYF.